The 15 T cell receptor beta chains below come from one sample, sequenced in a study of blood T cell repertoires in COVID-19. Assay used: immunoSEQ multiplex PCR; TCRdb lists only in-frame clones, some missing. The sample comprises 200,000 to 250,000 clones, about 84% of which are singletons, and roughly 7.8% rests with the top ten. Sequences were obtained from peripheral blood. Every receptor here comes from a woman older than 75 with COVID-19, enrolled during active disease.

The chain recombines TRBV19 with TRBJ1-4, with D possibly TRBD1 on 6 matching bases. Germline V gives CDR1 LNHDA, CDR2 SQIVND (reference sequence). The ends were cut back, 0 bases at V and 4 bases at J, with 9 bases in the middle. The CDR3 sequence is 15 residues long. The chain's CDR3 is CASSIEGHLNEKLFF. In nucleotides, the CDR3 is TGTGCCAGTAGTATAGAGGGACACCTTAATGAAAAACTGTTTTTT.

The V and J genes are TRBV7-3 and TRBJ2-1, with D unresolved. V was cut by 5 bases and J by 0 bases, with 11 bases left in between. The CDR3 has 15 residues. The germline V gene encodes CDR1 SGHTA and CDR2 FQGTGA. CDR3 in DNA: TGTGCCAGCAGCGCGATCGTTAGCTCCTACAATGAGCAGTTCTTC. This translates into CASSAIVSSYNEQFF. Filled out from reference TRBV7-3 and TRBJ2-1, the complete variable domain reads GAGVSQTPSNKVTEKGKYVELRCDPISGHTALYWYRQSLGQGPEFLIYFQGTGAADDSGLPNDRFFAVRPEGSVSTLKIQRTERGDSAVYLCASSAIVSSYNEQFFGPGTRLTVL.

V usage is TRBV15 and J usage is TRBJ2-4; TRBD1 aligns across 11 bases. Germline lookup yields CDR1 LNHNV and CDR2 YYDKDF (reference sequence). V lost 1 base to trimming and J lost 6 bases; unmatched junction nucleotides: 11. The length of the CDR3 is 18 residues. The CDR3 region has the DNA TGTGCCACCAGCAGAGCCTCCGGGACAGGGGGACGTGGAAACATTCAGTACTTC. It encodes CATSRASGTGGRGNIQYF.

The gene calls are TRBV5-1 and TRBJ1-1, with 8 bases that match TRBD1. CDR1 is SGHRS and CDR2 is YFSETQ in the germline V gene. The CDR3 is made up of 15 amino acids. Germline trimming cut 4 bases from V and 5 bases from J; bases unmatched to any gene: 10. The CDR3: CASSTTQQGGTEAFF. The DNA of the CDR3 is TGCGCCAGCAGCACCACTCAACAGGGGGGTACTGAAGCTTTCTTT.

This chain links TRBV3-1 (or the pseudogene TRBV3-2) with TRBJ1-6; 7 nucleotides align to TRBD1. CDR1 LGHDT and CDR2 YNNKEL come from the germline V gene (reference sequence). This CDR3 has 15 residues. Germline trimming cut 4 bases from V and 5 bases from J; bases unmatched to any gene: 5. This CDR3 is CASSPRQGNNSPLHF. CDR3 DNA sequence: TGTGCCAGCAGCCCAAGACAGGGTAATAATTCACCCCTCCACTTT.

This sequence joins TRBV3-1 (or the pseudogene TRBV3-2) and TRBJ2-1; the D gene is possibly TRBD2 (6 bases). CDR1 is LGHDT, CDR2 YNNKEL, per germline (reference sequence). V lost 3 bases, J lost 1 base, and 7 bases lay in between. This CDR3 comprises 14 residues. The CDR3 reads CASSQGTSYNEQFF. CDR3 DNA sequence: TGTGCCAGCAGCCAGGGGACTTCCTACAATGAGCAGTTCTTC.

V and J are TRBV9 and TRBJ1-4; 7 nucleotides match TRBD1. Unmatched junction bases numbered 3, after V lost 1 base and J lost 6 bases. The CDR3 spans 14 residues. Germline V gene data show CDR1 as SGDLS and CDR2 as YYNGEE. The CDR3 sequence is CASSVRGQDEKLFF. The CDR3 DNA reads as TGTGCCAGCAGCGTAAGGGGGCAAGATGAAAAACTGTTTTTT.

J is TRBJ1-2 and V is TRBV19; a weak D match, TRBD1 (5 bases). This CDR3 contains 14 residues. From germline, CDR1 is LNHDA and CDR2 SQIVND (reference sequence). V lost 3 bases and J 8 bases, leaving 16 bases between the germline ends. DNA for the CDR3: TGTGCCAGTAGTATTGGGCGGGGGATATACGGCTACACCTTC. As protein: CASSIGRGIYGYTF.

The V and J genes are TRBV6-6 and TRBJ2-7; TRBD1 agrees at 8 bases. Germline assignment: CDR1 MNHNY and CDR2 SVGAGI (reference sequence). Germline trimming cut 2 bases from V and 5 bases from J; bases unmatched to any gene: 8. This CDR3 comprises 15 residues. CDR3 amino acids: CASSYPSTGVNEQYF. CDR3 sequence (DNA): TGTGCCAGCAGTTACCCATCGACAGGGGTAAACGAGCAGTACTTC.

The chain recombines TRBV7-2 with TRBJ1-5, with D possibly matching TRBD1 (5 bases). V was clipped by 6 bases and J by 2 bases, with 11 bases between them. The CDR3 totals 14 residues. Germline V CDR1 and CDR2: SGHTA, FQGNSA. The CDR3, as DNA: TGTGCCAGCAGGGCGGGGGGGGGCAATCAGCCCCAGCATTTT. This translates into CASRAGGGNQPQHF.

Here the CDR3 DNA reads TGCGCCAGCAGCCCGGGACAGTTAAAAGAGACCCAGTACTTC. Translation gives CASSPGQLKETQYF. The chain uses TRBV5-1 and TRBJ2-5; 7 bases line up with TRBD1. This CDR3 is built from 14 residues. The junction had 6 bases not matched to a gene; V was cut back by 4 bases and J by 3 bases. Germline assignment: CDR1 SGHRS and CDR2 YFSETQ.

The chain recombines TRBV19 with TRBJ2-3; 7 nucleotides align to TRBD2. This CDR3 has 17 amino acids. Germline CDR1 and CDR2: LNHDA and SQIVND (reference sequence). V trimming: 7 bases; J trimming: 3 bases; junction bases outside the gene matches: 16. The CDR3 loop is CASTPTSGTIRTDTQYF. The CDR3, as DNA: TGTGCCAGTACCCCGACCTCGGGGACTATTCGTACAGATACGCAGTATTTT. The complete variable domain, with remaining parts taken from reference TRBV19 and TRBJ2-3, reads DGGITQSPKYLFRKEGQNVTLSCEQNLNHDAMYWYRQDPGQGLRLIYYSQIVNDFQKGDIAEGYSVSREKKESFPLTVTSAQKNPTAFYLCASTPTSGTIRTDTQYFGPGTRLTVL.

Comment on this clone: The same CDR3 is also encoded by other DNA sequences in this sample. The gene calls are TRBV28 and TRBJ2-7, with D possibly being TRBD2 (5 bases). This CDR3 contains 13 residues. Germline loops: CDR1 MDHEN, CDR2 SYDVKM. Trimming took 2 bases from V and 0 from J, leaving 5 bases between them. This CDR3 is CASSLGSSYEQYF. The CDR3, as DNA: TGTGCCAGCAGTTTAGGGAGCTCCTACGAGCAGTACTTC. The complete variable domain, with remaining parts taken from reference TRBV28 and TRBJ2-7, reads DVKVTQSSRYLVKRTGEKVFLECVQDMDHENMFWYRQDPGLGLRLIYFSYDVKMKEKGDIPEGYSVSREKKERFSLILESASTNQTSMYLCASSLGSSYEQYFGPGTRLTVT.

This chain links TRBV5-5 with TRBJ2-5, with D unresolved. Trimming shortened V by 4 bases and J by 5 bases, and 15 bases separated the two germline ends. Germline CDR1 is SGHKS and CDR2 is YYEKEE (reference sequence). The CDR3 loop spans 14 amino acids. The CDR3 is CASSRKTPPETQYF. The CDR3 DNA is TGTGCCAGCAGCCGGAAGACACCTCCGGAGACCCAGTACTTC.

The genes are TRBV9 and TRBJ2-2; D gene unclear. The length of the CDR3 is 14 residues. Germline-derived CDR1 and CDR2 are SGDLS and YYNGEE. V lost 6 bases and J 7 bases, leaving 16 bases between the germline ends. The CDR3 bases are TGTGCCAGCACCTCCGGGTCGTCGGTCGGGGAGCTGTTTTTT. The encoded protein is CASTSGSSVGELFF.